The T cell receptor beta chain described here comes from a study of shared clonotypes between healthy human individuals. Note on this clone: Its specificity is unknown.

This CDR3 region has 15 residues. V dropped 1 base and J dropped 11; count of bases not matched to a gene: 11. Germline V CDR1 and CDR2: SGHAT, FQNNGV. TCRdb's copy holds only in-frame clones and misses some; the assay was immunoSEQ multiplex PCR. The sample carries around 1.4 million clones, about 98.5% recorded once. Study-wide results and limits: A few donors held around 5% of naive CD4 clonotypes in common. Sorted-subset sequencing was shown by rarefaction to be incomplete despite large depth.

The sequence was obtained from a man under 40 in good health. Sequencing was performed on naive CD4+ T cells sorted from blood. Noted subset: CD45RA+ positively selected. The chain uses TRBV11-2 and TRBJ2-3; 8 bases fit TRBD1. As DNA, the CDR3 is TGTGCCAGCAGCTTAGTGCGGGGACAGGCAGCAGGGCAGTATTTT. This translates into CASSLVRGQAAGQYF.